The 27 T cell receptor beta chains below come from one sample, sequenced in a study of blood T cell repertoires in COVID-19 (dated by TCRdb to 2019 to 2021). Libraries were built with the immunoSEQ multiplex PCR assay. The clones in this table, taken by TCRdb from immuneACCESS, are in-frame only. Not every clone is retained; where verified, under half of the shortfall comes from an unresolved V gene, and the cause of the rest is unknown. In this sample the table shows about 200,000 clones, 86% of which occur a single time. About 0.72% of the sample belongs to the ten largest clones. The sequencing sample was made of peripheral blood. The receptors come from a woman in her 70s with acute or convalescent COVID-19.

The V call is TRBV20-1, the J call TRBJ1-6; possible D gene TRBD1, 5 bases. CDR3 size: 13 residues. From germline, CDR1 is DFQATT and CDR2 SNEGSKA (reference sequence). Trimming pared 3 bases from V and 8 bases from J, leaving 11 bases between. CDR3 sequence: CSASWGDHSPLHF. CDR3 sequence (DNA): TGCAGTGCTAGTTGGGGGGATCATTCACCCCTCCACTTT.

In regard to this clone: Other DNA sequences from this sample encode an identical CDR3 as well. The gene calls are TRBV5-1 and TRBJ1-2; unclear D gene. Germline V gives CDR1 SGHRS, CDR2 YFSETQ. V was trimmed by 0 bases and J by 4 bases, leaving 7 bases between them. This CDR3 is 13 amino acids long. The CDR3 protein is CASSLDGSYGYTF. CDR3 in DNA: TGCGCCAGCAGCTTGGACGGTAGCTATGGCTACACCTTC.

The rearrangement links TRBV7-2 to TRBJ1-6; TRBD1 matches 8 bases. Germline V gene lookup returns CDR1 SGHTA and CDR2 FQGNSA. CDR3 size: 14 residues. With V trimmed by 3 bases and J by 8 bases, 3 bases remained unmatched. The CDR3 nucleotides are TGTGCCAGCAGCTTCCGACAGGGGCATTCACCCCTCCACTTT. Its translation: CASSFRQGHSPLHF.

The J gene is TRBJ2-7, the V gene TRBV7-8; D possibly corresponds to TRBD2 (5 bases). V was shortened by 5 bases and J by 3 bases, with 14 bases between the two germline ends. Germline V lookup: CDR1 SGHVS, CDR2 FQNEAQ. There are 14 residues in the CDR3. The CDR3 DNA is TGTGCCAGCAGCCTTTTTGCAGGACTCTACGAGCAGTACTTC. This encodes CASSLFAGLYEQYF.

In its sample, this clone was seen once. The chain links TRBV5-1 to TRBJ2-3; D perhaps matches TRBD2 (7 bases). V lost 2 bases to trimming and J lost 1 base, with 11 bases between them. The CDR3 covers 15 residues. Germline-derived CDR1 and CDR2 are SGHRS and YFSETQ. The CDR3 bases are TGCGCCAGCAGCTTCTCGGGGGGCGGCACAGATACGCAGTATTTT. Translated, it gives CASSFSGGGTDTQYF.

This chain joins TRBV5-5 and TRBJ1-1; maybe TRBD1 (6 bases). V was clipped by 3 bases and J by 3 bases, with 9 bases between them. The CDR3 is made up of 13 amino acids. Germline CDR1 reads SGHKS; CDR2 reads YYEKEE (reference sequence). CDR3 bases: TGTGCCAGCAGCTCGACAGGAGACACTGAAGCTTTCTTT. Translating it yields CASSSTGDTEAFF.

The table lists this clone with a few counts. V gene TRBV27 combines with J gene TRBJ1-2; 7 bases map to TRBD1. Germline loops: CDR1 MNHEY, CDR2 SMNVEV (reference sequence). The CDR3 is 17 amino acids. J was trimmed by 3 bases and V by 4 bases; bases with no gene match: 14. The CDR3 loop reads CASSSIISHRGDYGYTF. The CDR3 nucleotides read TGTGCCAGCAGTTCAATAATTTCTCACAGGGGAGACTATGGCTACACCTTC.

The chain recombines TRBV7-6 with TRBJ1-4, with TRBD1 as a possible D gene (5 bases). The CDR3 length is 19 residues. In germline, CDR1 is SGHVS, CDR2 FNYEAQ. The V and J ends lost 1 base and 1 base respectively, with 19 bases between them. The CDR3 DNA reads TGTGCCAGCAGCTTAGGGGGACTGCGGCTAGGGTTAACTAATGAAAAACTGTTTTTT. It encodes CASSLGGLRLGLTNEKLFF.

The chain joins TRBV6-5 to TRBJ1-2; maybe TRBD1 (5 bases). The CDR3 covers 13 residues. V lost 4 bases to trimming and J lost 1 base, with 7 bases between them. Germline loops: CDR1 MNHEY, CDR2 SVGAGI. The CDR3 DNA reads TGTGCCAGCAGTTCAGGGTTTAACTATGGCTACACCTTC. Translated: CASSSGFNYGYTF.

The CDR3 is CSVGLAGGQETQYF. The CDR3 DNA sequence: TGCAGCGTAGGACTAGCGGGGGGGCAAGAGACCCAGTACTTC. This chain joins TRBV29-1 and TRBJ2-5, with 15 nucleotides matching TRBD2. Per the germline V gene, CDR1 is SQVTM and CDR2 is ANQGSEA. This CDR3 region has 14 residues. Trimming at V came to 6 bases and at J to 2 bases, leaving 1 base not matched to a gene.

The rearrangement joins TRBV19 to TRBJ2-4; D gene uncertain. CDR3 size: 14 residues. V lost 6 bases, J lost 0 bases, and 9 bases lay in between. Germline CDR1 reads LNHDA; CDR2 reads SQIVND (reference sequence). Here the CDR3 DNA reads TGTGCCAGTAGCCCGAGTGGAGCCAAAAACATTCAGTACTTC. This encodes CASSPSGAKNIQYF.

This chain uses TRBV5-1 with TRBJ2-1, with D possibly TRBD1 on 6 matching bases. The ends were cut back, 2 bases at V and 11 bases at J, with 32 bases in the middle. From germline, CDR1 is SGHRS and CDR2 YFSETQ. This CDR3 has 19 amino acids. CDR3 DNA sequence: TGCGCCAGCAGCTTATCCGGCGCCACGCCTACAAGATACAGGGATAAGCAGTTCTTC. Protein product: CASSLSGATPTRYRDKQFF.

This chain links TRBV5-1 with TRBJ1-3, with 7 positions matching TRBD1. The CDR3 contains 15 residues. Trimming removed 4 bases from V and 0 bases from J; junction bases left unmatched: 4. Germline V gene lookup returns CDR1 SGHRS and CDR2 YFSETQ. The CDR3 DNA reads TGCGCCAGCAGCGGGGACAGCAGCTCTGGAAACACCATATATTTT. Translating it yields CASSGDSSSGNTIYF.

This chain connects TRBV7-2 to TRBJ1-1; TRBD1 might be the D (5 bases). V was trimmed by 0 bases and J by 4 bases, leaving 9 bases between them. The V gene's germline CDR1 is SGHTA and CDR2 FQGNSA. The CDR3 has 14 amino acids. CDR3 region: CASSLAGRGTEAFF. The CDR3 nucleotides are TGTGCCAGCAGCTTAGCGGGAAGGGGCACTGAAGCTTTCTTT.

This clone was recorded only once. The chain has TRBV5-4 and TRBJ2-1, with 9 nucleotides matching TRBD1. Germline loops: CDR1 SGHNT, CDR2 YYREEE (reference sequence). V shed 1 base and J 6 bases; nucleotides not matched to a gene: 5. The CDR3 has 15 residues. The CDR3 DNA follows: TGTGCCAGCAGCTTGAGCGGGACAGGGACCAATGAGCAGTTCTTC. It translates to CASSLSGTGTNEQFF.

A single count supports this clone. The chain joins TRBV19 to TRBJ1-2; 9 bases fit TRBD1. The CDR3 spans 16 residues. Germline CDR1 is LNHDA and CDR2 is SQIVND (reference sequence). Unmatched junction bases numbered 8, after V lost 3 bases and J lost 3 bases. The chain's CDR3 is CASSMKGGTGHYGYTF. As DNA, the CDR3 is TGTGCCAGTAGTATGAAGGGCGGGACAGGGCACTATGGCTACACCTTC.

This clone was recorded a few times. V gene TRBV5-1 combines with J gene TRBJ2-1; a possible D gene is TRBD1 (6 bases). CDR1 and CDR2 (germline): SGHRS, YFSETQ. V was shortened by 4 bases and J by 0 bases, with 11 bases between the two germline ends. CDR3 size: 15 residues. DNA for the CDR3: TGCGCCAGCAGCCGACCAGGGGACTCCTACAATGAGCAGTTCTTC. Protein sequence: CASSRPGDSYNEQFF.

The chain links TRBV28 to TRBJ1-2; TRBD1 might be the D (5 bases). V lost 2 bases to trimming and J lost 4 bases, with 11 bases between them. CDR3 size: 14 residues. Germline CDR1 MDHEN, CDR2 SYDVKM. CDR3 DNA: TGTGCCAGCAGTTTAGCGGGGCCGTCCTATGGCTACACCTTC. Its protein is CASSLAGPSYGYTF.

In DNA form, the CDR3 reads TGTGCCAGCAGTGAATTCTCCGAGCAGTACTTC. This gives the protein CASSEFSEQYF. V gene TRBV2 combines with J gene TRBJ2-7; no definite D call. With 2 bases removed from V and 6 bases from J, the gap between germline ends came to 5 bases. The CDR3 covers 11 residues. Germline V gene sequence: CDR1 SNHLY, CDR2 FYNNEI.

This clone was seen once. This sequence joins TRBV27 and TRBJ1-4; 8 nucleotides agree with TRBD1. Germline values: CDR1 MNHEY, CDR2 SMNVEV (reference sequence). CDR3 length: 15 residues. The trim removed 1 base at V and 7 bases at J, leaving 5 bases unmatched. The CDR3 bases are TGTGCCAGCAGTTTATGGACAGGGAAGAGTGAAAAACTGTTTTTT. Amino acids: CASSLWTGKSEKLFF.

The V gene is TRBV3-1 (or the pseudogene TRBV3-2), the J gene TRBJ2-7; 7 bases fit TRBD1. V dropped 1 base and J dropped 2; count of bases not matched to a gene: 14. Germline V gives CDR1 LGHDT, CDR2 YNNKEL (reference sequence). This CDR3 spans 18 amino acids. CDR3 nucleotide sequence: TGTGCCAGCAGCCAAGTGATGGAGACCGACAGGGATACCTACGAGCAGTACTTC. This gives the protein CASSQVMETDRDTYEQYF.

The chain has TRBV5-1 and TRBJ2-2; perhaps TRBD2 as D (7 bases). V was clipped by 4 bases and J by 9 bases, with 22 bases between them. The germline V gene has CDR1 SGHRS and CDR2 YFSETQ. This CDR3 region has 16 residues. CDR3 nucleotides: TGCGCCAGCAGCCCCCCCAACTTTGGGGGGGCCCGGGAGCTGTTTTTT. It specifies CASSPPNFGGARELFF.

The chain carries TRBV10-3 and TRBJ1-2; 9 nucleotides line up with TRBD1. V dropped 5 bases and J dropped 5; count of bases not matched to a gene: 15. Germline lookup yields CDR1 ENHRY and CDR2 SYGVKD. CDR3 size: 17 residues. The CDR3 loop is CAISSREGQGREYGYTF. CDR3 sequence (DNA): TGTGCCATCAGTTCCAGGGAAGGACAGGGGAGAGAGTATGGCTACACCTTC.

This clone was seen at least ten times. The gene calls are TRBV24-1 and TRBJ2-5; a weak D match, TRBD2 (6 bases). V was clipped by 4 bases and J by 2 bases, with 10 bases between them. Germline V gene sequence: CDR1 KGHDR, CDR2 SFDVKD. The CDR3 is made up of 14 amino acids. CDR3 sequence: CATSEGDFQETQYF. DNA for the CDR3: TGTGCCACCAGTGAGGGGGACTTTCAAGAGACCCAGTACTTC.

The chain links TRBV9 to TRBJ2-2; possible D gene TRBD2, 6 bases. The CDR3 consists of 16 residues. V was shortened by 2 bases and J by 4 bases, with 15 bases between the two germline ends. Germline V lookup: CDR1 SGDLS, CDR2 YYNGEE. This CDR3 reads CASSVGGLPITGELFF. CDR3 nucleotides: TGTGCCAGCAGCGTCGGAGGACTACCCATCACCGGGGAGCTGTTTTTT.

This sequence joins TRBV11-2 and TRBJ2-7; D ambiguous. This CDR3 is built from 12 residues. With 5 bases removed from V and 0 bases from J, the gap between germline ends came to 5 bases. Germline assignment: CDR1 SGHAT and CDR2 FQNNGV. The CDR3 DNA is TGTGCCAGCAGCCCCTTCTCCTACGAGCAGTACTTC. Amino acids: CASSPFSYEQYF.

The chain has TRBV7-2 and TRBJ2-5; perhaps TRBD2 as D (6 bases). The CDR3 length is 14 residues. Germline V lookup: CDR1 SGHTA, CDR2 FQGNSA. V was pared by 5 bases and J by 2 bases, with 12 bases between. CDR3 amino acids: CASSLGGGQETQYF. CDR3 DNA: TGTGCCAGCAGCCTGGGAGGCGGACAAGAGACCCAGTACTTC.